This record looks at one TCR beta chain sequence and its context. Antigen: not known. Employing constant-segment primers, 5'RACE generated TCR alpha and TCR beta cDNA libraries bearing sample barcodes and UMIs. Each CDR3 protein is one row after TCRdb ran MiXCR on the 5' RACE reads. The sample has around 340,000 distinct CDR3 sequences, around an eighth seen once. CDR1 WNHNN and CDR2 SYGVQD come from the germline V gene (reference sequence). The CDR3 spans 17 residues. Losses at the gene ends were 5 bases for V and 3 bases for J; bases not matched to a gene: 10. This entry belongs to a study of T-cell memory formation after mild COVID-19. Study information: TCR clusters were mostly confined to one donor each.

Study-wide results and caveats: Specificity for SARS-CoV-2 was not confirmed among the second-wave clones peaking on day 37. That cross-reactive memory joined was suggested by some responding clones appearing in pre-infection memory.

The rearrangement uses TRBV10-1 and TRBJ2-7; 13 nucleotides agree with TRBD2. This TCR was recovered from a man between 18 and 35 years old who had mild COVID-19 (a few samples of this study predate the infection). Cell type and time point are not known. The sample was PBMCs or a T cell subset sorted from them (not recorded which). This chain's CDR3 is CASSTGTSGMSGYEQYF. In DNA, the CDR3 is TGCGCCAGCAGTACCGGGACTAGCGGGATGTCGGGCTACGAGCAGTACTTC.